This TCR beta chain derives from a study of T-cell memory formation after mild COVID-19. Study results and limitations: Clones that contracted clustered mainly in CM and EM if CD4+ and in EMRA if CD8+.

One entry per CDR3 protein results from TCRdb running MiXCR on the 5' RACE reads. The data show over 450,000 distinct CDR3 sequences, roughly 22% seen once. In regard to this clonotype: Its antigen is not identified.

The V and J ends lost 4 bases and 0 bases, in that order; junction bases with no gene match: 6. The CDR3 is 16 residues long. The germline V gene has CDR1 SGDLS and CDR2 YYNGEE. Material for sequencing was PBMCs or a T cell subset sorted from them (not recorded which). The genes are TRBV9 and TRBJ2-1; 8 bases fit TRBD2. The receptor was isolated from an adult woman who had mild COVID-19 (a few samples of this study predate the infection). Cell type and time point are not known. The CDR3 DNA reads TGTGCCAGCAGCCCTCATGGGACTAGCTCCTACAATGAGCAGTTCTTC. Amino acids: CASSPHGTSSYNEQFF.